This T cell receptor (beta chain) stems from a study of blood T cell repertoires in COVID-19 (TCRdb year 2020). As for the study more broadly: Samples from collaborators originated in the United States, Italy and Spain and spanned both the acute and convalescent phases of COVID-19. The prospective study material was composed of cDNA or gDNA derived from T cells, B-cell-depleted T cells, or PBMCs. The dataset comprised deeply sampled blood TCRbeta repertoires from subjects exposed to, actively infected with, or recovered from COVID-19. The repertoires were made available in a free public database intended to serve as a resource for research on the immune response to SARS-CoV-2. The samples were drawn from the first 160 participants of the ongoing ImmuneRACE study and from more than 1,000 subjects provided by 6 global collaborators. Nearly every sample came with metadata listing a de-identified subject ID, COVID-19 status, age in years and sex. HLA class I and class II types, where available, came from metadata supplied by the sample provider rather than from assay-based typing. Broad study findings and their caveats: The quantity of clinical and demographic metadata differed by source and by participant and was supplied without curation.

The collaborating institutions used their own protocols to collect whole blood in K2EDTA tubes. For TCRbeta analysis, collaborators shipped samples as frozen whole blood, isolated PBMCs, or DNA extracted from either of those sample types. TCRbeta CDR3 regions were amplified from genomic DNA using the immunoSEQ Assay, a bias-controlled multiplex PCR. The study's own analysis went as follows. The number of nucleated cells in each sample was estimated from the amplification of reference gene primers within the assay. To quantify the absolute abundance of each unique TCRbeta CDR3 rearrangement, sequence reads were collapsed and filtered. For each sample, productive Simpson clonality was calculated as the square root of Simpson's diversity index over productive rearrangements. TCRdb re-hosts the immuneACCESS table, in-frame sequences only. Its copies lack some clones; in the studies checked, an unresolved V gene accounts for under half of them, and the cause for the rest is not known. V and J calls and clone size are copied from that table; D and trimming were computed from the DNA. For this sample there are nearly 200,000 clones; approximately 82% appear just once. The leading ten clones occupy roughly 6.9% of the sample.

CDR1 and CDR2, per the germline V gene (reference sequence), are MNHEY and SMNVEV. The CDR3 spans 15 residues, from the cysteine through the phenylalanine. Only the CDR3 part of the read is kept: 45 bases, read in frame from the first base. Relative to germline, V is missing 1 base and J is missing 6 bases, with 4 bases of the junction outside any gene match. Regarding this clone: There is no known antigen for this receptor. Per-base qualities were not stored, and no clone one base away is much larger.

The rearranged chain carries TRBV27 and TRBJ2-3, with 10 junctional bases fitting TRBD2. This TCR came from a human donor with acute or convalescent COVID-19. The donor label of this sample is uncertain. Sequencing was done on a sample of peripheral blood. The DNA is as follows: TGTGCCAGCAGTTTATGGGGACTAGCGACCGATACGCAGTATTTT. This yields the protein CASSLWGLATDTQYF.